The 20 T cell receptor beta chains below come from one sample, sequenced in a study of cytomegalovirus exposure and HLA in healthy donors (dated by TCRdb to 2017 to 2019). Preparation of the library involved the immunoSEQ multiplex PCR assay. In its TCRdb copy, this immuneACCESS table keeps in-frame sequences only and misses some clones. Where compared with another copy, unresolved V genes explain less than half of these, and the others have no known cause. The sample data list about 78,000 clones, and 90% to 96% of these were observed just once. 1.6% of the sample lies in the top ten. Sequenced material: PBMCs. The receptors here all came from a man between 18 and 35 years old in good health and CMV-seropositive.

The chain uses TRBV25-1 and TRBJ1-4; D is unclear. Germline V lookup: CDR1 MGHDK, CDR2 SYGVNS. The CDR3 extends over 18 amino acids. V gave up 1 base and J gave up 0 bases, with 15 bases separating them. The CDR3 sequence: CASSESLTSYATNEKLFF. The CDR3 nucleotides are TGTGCCAGCAGTGAATCCCTGACATCTTATGCAACTAATGAAAAACTGTTTTTT.

The CDR3 protein is CASSDHPDMNTEAFF. CDR3 coding DNA: TGTGCCAGCAGTGATCATCCGGACATGAACACTGAAGCTTTCTTT. The chain links TRBV6-1 to TRBJ1-1, with D tentatively TRBD1 (5 bases). CDR1 and CDR2 (germline): MNHNS, SASEGT. The CDR3 length is 15 residues. V was cut by 3 bases and J by 0 bases, with 11 bases left in between.

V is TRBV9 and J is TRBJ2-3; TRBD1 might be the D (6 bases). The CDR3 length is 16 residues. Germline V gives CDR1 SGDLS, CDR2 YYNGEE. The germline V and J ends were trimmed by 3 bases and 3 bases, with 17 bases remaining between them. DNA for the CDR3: TGTGCCAGCAGCGGAGCAGGGGCCGGATTGACAGATACGCAGTATTTT. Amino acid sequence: CASSGAGAGLTDTQYF.

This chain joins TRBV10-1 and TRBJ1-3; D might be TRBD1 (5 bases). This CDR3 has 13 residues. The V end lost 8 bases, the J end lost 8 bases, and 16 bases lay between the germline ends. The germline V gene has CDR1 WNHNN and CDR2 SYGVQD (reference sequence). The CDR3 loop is CASGGGVDDTIYF. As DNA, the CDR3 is TGCGCCAGCGGCGGAGGGGTGGATGACACCATATATTTT.

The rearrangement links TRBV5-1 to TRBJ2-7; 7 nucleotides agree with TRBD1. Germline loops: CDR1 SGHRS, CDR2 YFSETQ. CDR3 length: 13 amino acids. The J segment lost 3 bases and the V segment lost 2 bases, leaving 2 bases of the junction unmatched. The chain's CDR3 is CASSLNRGYEQYF. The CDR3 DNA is TGCGCCAGCAGCTTAAACAGGGGCTACGAGCAGTACTTC.

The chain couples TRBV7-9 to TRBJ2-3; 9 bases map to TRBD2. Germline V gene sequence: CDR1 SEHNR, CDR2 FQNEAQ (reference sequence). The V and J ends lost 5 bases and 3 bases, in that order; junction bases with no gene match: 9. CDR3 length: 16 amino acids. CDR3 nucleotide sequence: TGTGCCAGCAGCCCGCGTGCGGGAGGGAAAACAGATACGCAGTATTTT. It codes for CASSPRAGGKTDTQYF. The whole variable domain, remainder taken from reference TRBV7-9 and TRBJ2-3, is DTGVSQNPRHKITKRGQNVTFRCDPISEHNRLYWYRQTLGQGPEFLTYFQNEAQLEKSRLLSDRFSAERPKGSFSTLEIQRTEQGDSAMYLCASSPRAGGKTDTQYFGPGTRLTVL.

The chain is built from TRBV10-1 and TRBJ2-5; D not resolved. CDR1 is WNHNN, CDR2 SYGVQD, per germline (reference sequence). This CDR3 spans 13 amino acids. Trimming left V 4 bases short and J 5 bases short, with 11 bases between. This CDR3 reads CASSAGRAETQYF. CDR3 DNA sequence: TGCGCCAGCAGTGCTGGTAGAGCGGAGACCCAGTACTTC.

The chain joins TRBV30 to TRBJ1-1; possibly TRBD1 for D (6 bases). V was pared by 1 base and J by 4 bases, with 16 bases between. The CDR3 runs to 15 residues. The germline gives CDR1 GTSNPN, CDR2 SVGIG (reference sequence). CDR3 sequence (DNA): TGTGCCTGGAGTGCTGTGGGGGGGCGCGCCACTGAAGCTTTCTTT. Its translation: CAWSAVGGRATEAFF.

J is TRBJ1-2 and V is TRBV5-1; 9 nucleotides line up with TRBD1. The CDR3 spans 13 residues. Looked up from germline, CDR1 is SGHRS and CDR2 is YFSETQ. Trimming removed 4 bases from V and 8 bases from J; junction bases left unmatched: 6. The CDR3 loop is CASSTDRGEGYTF. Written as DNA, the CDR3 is TGCGCCAGCAGCACGGACAGGGGTGAAGGCTACACCTTC.

This CDR3 reads CASREGGTYNEQFF. The CDR3 DNA reads TGTGCCAGTAGGGAGGGGGGGACCTACAATGAGCAGTTCTTC. This chain joins TRBV19 and TRBJ2-1; weak D call: TRBD2 (7 bases). The CDR3 runs to 14 residues. The germline V gene has CDR1 LNHDA and CDR2 SQIVND (reference sequence). V was shortened by 6 bases and J by 2 bases, with 11 bases between the two germline ends.

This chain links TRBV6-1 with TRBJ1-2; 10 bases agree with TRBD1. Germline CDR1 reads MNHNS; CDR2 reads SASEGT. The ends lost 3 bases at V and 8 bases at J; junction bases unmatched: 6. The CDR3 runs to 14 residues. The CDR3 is CASSELTGGVGYTF. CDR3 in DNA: TGTGCCAGCAGTGAGTTGACAGGGGGCGTCGGCTACACCTTC.

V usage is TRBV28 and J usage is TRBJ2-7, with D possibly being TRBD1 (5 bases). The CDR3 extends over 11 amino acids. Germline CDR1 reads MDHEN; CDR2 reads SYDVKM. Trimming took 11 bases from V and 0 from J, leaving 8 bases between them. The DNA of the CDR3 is TGTGCCTCCAGGGCCTCCTACGAGCAGTACTTC. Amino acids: CASRASYEQYF.

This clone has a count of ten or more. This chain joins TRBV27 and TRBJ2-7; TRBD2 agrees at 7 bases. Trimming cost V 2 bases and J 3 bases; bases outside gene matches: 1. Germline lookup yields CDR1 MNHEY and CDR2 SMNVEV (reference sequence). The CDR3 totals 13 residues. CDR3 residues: CASSLRGDYEQYF. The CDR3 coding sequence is TGTGCCAGCAGTTTACGGGGGGACTACGAGCAGTACTTC.

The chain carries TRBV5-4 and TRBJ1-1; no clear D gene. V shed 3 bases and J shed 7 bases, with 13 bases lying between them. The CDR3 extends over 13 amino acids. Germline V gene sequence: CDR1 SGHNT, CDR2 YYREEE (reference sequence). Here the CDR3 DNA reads TGTGCCAGCAGCTCCCATCGTAGCGTTGAAGCTTTCTTT. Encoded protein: CASSSHRSVEAFF.

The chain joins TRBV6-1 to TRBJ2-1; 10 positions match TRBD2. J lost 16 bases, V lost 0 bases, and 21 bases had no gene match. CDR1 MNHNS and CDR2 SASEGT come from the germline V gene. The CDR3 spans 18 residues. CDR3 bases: TGTGCCAGCAGTGAAGCAGCGGGAGGGCCTATAATCATTGGGTGGGGTTTCTTC. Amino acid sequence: CASSEAAGGPIIIGWGFF.

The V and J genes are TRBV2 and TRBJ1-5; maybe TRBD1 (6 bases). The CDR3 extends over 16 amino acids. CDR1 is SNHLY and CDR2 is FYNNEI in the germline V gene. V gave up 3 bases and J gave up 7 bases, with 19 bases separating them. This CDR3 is CASSDGTRSWEQPQHF. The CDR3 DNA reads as TGTGCCAGCAGTGATGGGACACGGTCCTGGGAACAGCCCCAGCATTTT.

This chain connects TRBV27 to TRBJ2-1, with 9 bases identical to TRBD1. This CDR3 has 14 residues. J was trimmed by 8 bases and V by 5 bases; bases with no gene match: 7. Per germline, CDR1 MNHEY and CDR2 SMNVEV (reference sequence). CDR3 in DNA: TGTGCCAGCAGTCAGGGACAGGGTCTTGATGAGCAGTTCTTC. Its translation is CASSQGQGLDEQFF.

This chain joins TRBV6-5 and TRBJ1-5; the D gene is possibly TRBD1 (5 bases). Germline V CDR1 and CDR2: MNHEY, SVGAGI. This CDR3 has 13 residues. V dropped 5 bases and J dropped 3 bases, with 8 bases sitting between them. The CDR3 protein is CASSDRYNQPQHF. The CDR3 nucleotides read TGTGCCAGCAGTGACAGATACAATCAGCCCCAGCATTTT.

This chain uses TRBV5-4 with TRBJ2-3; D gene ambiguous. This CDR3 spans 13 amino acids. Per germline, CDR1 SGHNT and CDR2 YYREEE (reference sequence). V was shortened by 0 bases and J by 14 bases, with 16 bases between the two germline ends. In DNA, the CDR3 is TGTGCCAGCAGCTTGGGACACCAGATACGGTGGTATTTT. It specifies CASSLGHQIRWYF.

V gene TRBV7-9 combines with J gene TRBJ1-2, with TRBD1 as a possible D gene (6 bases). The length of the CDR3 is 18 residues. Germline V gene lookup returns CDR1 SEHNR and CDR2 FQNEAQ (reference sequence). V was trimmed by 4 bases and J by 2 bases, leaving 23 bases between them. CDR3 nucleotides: TGTGCCAGCAGCTCCCCCCCGGTAGGGGGGGACTTCAACTATGGCTACACCTTC. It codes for CASSSPPVGGDFNYGYTF.